The subject of this entry is one T cell receptor (beta chain). The data derive from a study of blood T cell repertoires in COVID-19. Libraries were prepared by immunoSEQ multiplex PCR; TCRdb keeps only in-frame clonotypes and omits some of them. The sample records over 150,000 clones, around 85% being singletons. The length of the CDR3 is 18 residues. The V gene's germline CDR1 is SGHVS and CDR2 FQNEAQ. Trimming took off 1 base at V and 1 base at J, with 17 bases between the two ends. The sequence was obtained from a man aged 55 to 69 with COVID-19, enrolled during active disease. The chain uses TRBV7-8 and TRBJ1-3, with D possibly being TRBD1 (6 bases). Sequenced: peripheral blood. CDR3 sequence reads: CASSLEVGQLSSGNTIYF. As DNA, the CDR3 is TGTGCCAGCAGCTTAGAGGTCGGACAGTTAAGTTCTGGAAACACCATATATTTT.